This TCR beta chain appears in the sequencing data of a study of blood T cell repertoires in COVID-19. Whole-study context: Researchers got acute and convalescent COVID-19 samples from the United States, Italy and Spain. In each case, the material was cDNA or gDNA derived from T cells, B-cell-depleted T cells, or PBMCs.

V lost 3 bases and J lost 5, with 18 bases in between. Germline-derived CDR1 and CDR2 are SGDLS and YYNGEE. The CDR3 totals 15 residues. Enrollment of patients from Seattle took place during active infection, with longitudinal follow-up. Authors' data handling: Amplified reference gene primers provided the basis for estimating nucleated cell counts. Produced via immunoSEQ multiplex PCR; TCRdb's table is partial and in-frame only. D and trimming come from the DNA, and the V and J calls and clone size come from that table. The table shows about 76,000 clones, with roughly 84% occurring only once. The V gene is TRBV9, the J gene TRBJ2-7; the D gene is possibly TRBD2 (6 bases). Material for sequencing was peripheral blood. The clonotype originates from a man between 60 and 70 years old with COVID-19, enrolled during active disease. In nucleotides, the CDR3 is TGTGCCAGCAGCGCCCCCGGGACTGTTCTTAACGAGCAGTACTTC. Protein product: CASSAPGTVLNEQYF.